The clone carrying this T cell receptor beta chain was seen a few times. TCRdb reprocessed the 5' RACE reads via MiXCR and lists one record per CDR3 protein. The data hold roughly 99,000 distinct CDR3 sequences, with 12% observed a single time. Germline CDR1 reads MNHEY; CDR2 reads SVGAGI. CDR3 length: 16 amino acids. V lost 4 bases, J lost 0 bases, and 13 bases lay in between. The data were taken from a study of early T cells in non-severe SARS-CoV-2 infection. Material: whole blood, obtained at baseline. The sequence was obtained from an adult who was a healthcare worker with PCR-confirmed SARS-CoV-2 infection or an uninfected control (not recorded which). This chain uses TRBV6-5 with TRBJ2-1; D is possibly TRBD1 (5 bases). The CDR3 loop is CASSCGHPSSYNEQFF. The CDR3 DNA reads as TGTGCCAGCAGTTGTGGACACCCTAGCTCCTACAATGAGCAGTTCTTC.